This entry lists 3 T cell receptor beta chains sequenced from one sample in a study of CD8+CD57+ T cells in acquired aplastic anemia. Patients included in sequencing had previously demonstrated CD8+CD57+ cell expansion by flow cytometry. Genomic DNA, serving as template, underwent TCR beta VDJ and CDR3 profiling. TCRdb analysed the reads with MiXCR anew, one entry per CDR3 protein. Counted here are more than 150,000 distinct CDR3 sequences, 45% to 60% occurring once; the ten biggest clones make up approximately 12%. The specimen sequenced was sorted CD4+, CD8+, or CD8+CD57+ T cells (not recorded which) from PBMCs. Receptors originate from a human donor with aplastic anemia.

As concerns this clonotype: A read error is possible here, since a much larger clone lies one base away. The chain combines TRBV20-1 with TRBJ2-6; tentatively, D is TRBD1 or TRBD2 (6 bases each). The CDR3 loop spans 17 amino acids. Germline-derived CDR1 and CDR2 are DFQATT and SNEGSKA (reference sequence). CDR3 loop: CGARTVGGRSGANVLTF. The CDR3 nucleotides read TGCGGTGCTAGGACCGTCGGGGGCCGCTCTGGGGCCAACGTCCTGACTTTC.

Comment on this clonotype: A read error is possible here, since a much larger clone lies one base away. The chain uses TRBV10-3 and TRBJ2-5, with no clear D. This CDR3 comprises 14 residues. In germline, CDR1 is ENHRY, CDR2 SYGVKD. CDR3 DNA: TGTGCCAGCAGTTTTTTACGTGGCCAAGAGGCCCAGTACTTC. This codes for CASSFLRGQEAQYF.

The genes are TRBV2 and TRBJ1-2; perhaps TRBD1 as D (5 bases). V was pared by 5 bases and J by 5 bases, with 12 bases between. The CDR3 covers 13 residues. Germline CDR1 and CDR2: SNHLY and FYNNEI. The CDR3 DNA follows: TGTGCCAGCAGTAGGGACGGAATATATGGCTACACCTTC. Its protein product is CASSRDGIYGYTF.